This T cell receptor (beta chain) stems from a study of OX40 agonist ivuxolimab in advanced cancers. Study details: The study reported partial responses in three patients: one hepatocellular carcinoma, two cutaneous melanoma.

Generated by immunoSEQ multiplex PCR, the TCRdb table keeps only in-frame clones and is missing some. The table records about 61,000 clones, about 88% of them present only once. CDR1 and CDR2 (germline): MNHNS, SASEGT. CDR3 length: 14 residues. Trimming removed 4 bases from V and 8 bases from J, with 17 bases in between. The source is an adult with an advanced solid tumor such as melanoma, head and neck, liver or kidney cancer. Sequenced material: CD4+ or CD8+ T cells sorted from blood, taken in a trial of the OX40 agonist ivuxolimab. The chain links TRBV6-1 to TRBJ1-2, with D possibly matching TRBD1 (6 bases). The CDR3 region has the DNA TGTGCCAGCAGTGCTCCAGGGGACATTCGCGGCTACACCTTC. The encoded protein is CASSAPGDIRGYTF.